This T cell receptor beta chain was recovered during a study of PD-L1 blockade in urothelial cancer (dated by TCRdb to the late 2010s). General notes on the study: All patients started therapy in about 2014 and received atezolizumab 1,200 mg intravenously every 3 weeks. About nine tenths of the roughly 29 patients were males with bladder-origin urothelial cancer, and about 60% of the 29 reported a prior smoking history. Patients had an ECOG performance status of 0 or 1 and had received between 0 and 3 prior chemotherapy regimens. Blood samples were analyzed at two time points: 3 weeks after treatment start (second dose) and 6 weeks after treatment start. Blood samples gave a median of roughly 150,000 T cells and under 85,000 unique TCRs, with a median clonality of approximately 0.08. The study was an exploratory multi-omic analysis of somatic, immune and clinical correlates of response to PD-L1 blockade with atezolizumab in urothelial cancer. Pretreatment tumor samples and matched peripheral blood, collected serially before and after atezolizumab treatment, underwent TCR sequencing. Durable clinical benefit meant progression-free survival longer than 6 months, and TCR features were also tested against progression-free and overall survival. In the same patients, pretreatment tumors underwent whole exome sequencing and RNA sequencing in addition to TCR sequencing. Eight to ten patients achieved durable clinical benefit and some 20 did not. Pretreatment blood TCR-seq was available for twenty-nine patients, at least one posttreatment blood collection was obtained for about 25 patients, and tumor TCR-seq was available for about 25 patients. Broader findings and caveats from the paper: Greater expansion of tumor-associated TCR clones in peripheral blood 3 weeks after the start of treatment was observed in patients with durable benefit (n of about 20, p = 0.022). Because the sample size was small (n = 29) and many of the analyses were exploratory, the results are meant to be hypothesis-generating. Improved progression-free and overall survival was found to be associated with pretreatment peripheral blood TCR clonality below the median.

A cohort of 25 to 30 patients with locally advanced or metastatic urothelial carcinoma, treated at Memorial Sloan Kettering on a trial protocol, was included. Peripheral blood mononuclear cells were collected pretreatment and during treatment, with between 1 and 8 total time points per patient. The Qiagen DNeasy Blood extraction kit was used to purify genomic DNA from total PBMCs and tumor samples. PBMCs were collected pretreatment and during treatment, and were isolated and stored as previously described. Of note for this clone: There is no known antigen for this receptor. One base away there is no much larger clone; base qualities are not given.

Each PCR received spiked-in synthetic TCR analog templates so that absolute template abundance could be estimated from read counts. TCRbeta CDR3 regions were amplified from genomic DNA with bias-controlled V and J gene primers using the immunoSEQ assay. Sequencing of rearranged TCRbeta segments was performed at approximately 20X coverage. In the original analysis: Clustering was used to correct sequencing errors, and CDR3s were annotated against IMGT so that V, D and J genes could be assigned. Downstream analyses used only productive TCRbeta rearrangements and left out out-of-frame or stop-codon sequences. Clonality was calculated as one minus the Shannon entropy normalized by the log of the number of unique productive sequences. Fisher's exact test with Benjamini-Hochberg correction, at a threshold of adjusted p below 0.01, was used to find clones that differed between time points or between blood and tumor. In TCRdb, the immuneACCESS table is reduced to in-frame sequences with V and J assigned. These tables do not hold every clone; where another copy was compared, an unresolved V gene accounts for under half, and the others remain unexplained. That table furnishes V, J and clone size, whereas the DNA furnished D and trimming. For this sample there are approximately 100,000 clones; approximately 85% appear just once. In total, the top ten clones hold about 2.3% of the sample.

This receptor was taken from a man aged 45 to 65 with urothelial cancer. This specimen consisted of PBMCs, obtained around atezolizumab (anti-PD-L1) treatment.

The DNA is as follows: TGTGCCAGTAGTCCCGGACAGGGCAGCTCCTACGAGCAGTACTTC. It encodes CASSPGQGSSYEQYF. The sequence links TRBV19 to TRBJ2-7; TRBD1 agrees with 8 junctional bases. From the germline V gene (reference sequence), CDR1 is LNHDA and CDR2 is SQIVND. Spanning cysteine to phenylalanine, the CDR3 consists of 15 amino acids. The CDR3 DNA has 45 bases and is translated from base 1. The V end gives up 5 bases and the J end 0 bases, leaving 6 bases in the junction not matched to a gene.